What follows are 9 T cell receptor beta chains derived from one specimen sequenced in a study of OX40 agonist ivuxolimab in advanced cancers. This table comes from immunoSEQ multiplex PCR, and its TCRdb copy is limited to in-frame clones, with some not included. The sample lists 65,000 to 75,000 clones, 89% occurring once. Source: CD4+ or CD8+ T cells sorted from blood, taken in a trial of the OX40 agonist ivuxolimab. These receptors came from an adult with an advanced solid tumor such as melanoma, head and neck, liver or kidney cancer.

The chain recombines TRBV19 with TRBJ1-5; TRBD1 might be the D (6 bases). The CDR3 runs 16 residues. V was pared by 4 bases and J by 4 bases, with 17 bases between. Germline lookup yields CDR1 LNHDA and CDR2 SQIVND (reference sequence). The DNA of the CDR3 is TGTGCCAGTAGTAGAAGGACAGTTGATTGGAATCAGCCCCAGCATTTT. Translation: CASSRRTVDWNQPQHF.

This rearrangement joins TRBV2 to TRBJ2-1; D is ambiguous. The V and J ends lost 5 bases and 0 bases respectively, with 11 bases between them. CDR1 SNHLY and CDR2 FYNNEI come from the germline V gene. The CDR3 runs to 15 residues. The CDR3 DNA follows: TGTGCCAGCAGTTTAGACCAGAGCTCCTACAATGAGCAGTTCTTC. Amino acid sequence: CASSLDQSSYNEQFF.

The rearrangement uses TRBV27 and TRBJ2-2; TRBD2 matches 9 bases. Germline CDR1 is MNHEY and CDR2 is SMNVEV (reference sequence). The CDR3 contains 16 residues. V shed 4 bases and J 7 bases; nucleotides not matched to a gene: 10. CDR3 residues: CASSYSRGGPNGELFF. The DNA for the CDR3 is TGTGCCAGCAGTTATTCGCGGGGGGGCCCGAACGGGGAGCTGTTTTTT.

The rearrangement links TRBV2 to TRBJ1-2, with a tentative D call TRBD1 (5 bases). This CDR3 contains 14 residues. Trimming shortened V by 6 bases and J by 8 bases, and 19 bases separated the two germline ends. Germline V gene lookup returns CDR1 SNHLY and CDR2 FYNNEI. CDR3 loop: CASRTTGRTNGYTF. The CDR3 region has the DNA TGTGCCAGCAGAACCACAGGTAGAACTAACGGCTACACCTTC.

The chain couples TRBV23-1 to TRBJ1-5; 9 positions agree with TRBD1. TRBV23-1 is an ORF for which the function is uncertain. This CDR3 contains 21 residues. The V segment lost 1 base and the J segment 2 bases; nucleotides outside the gene matches: 18. CDR3 loop: CASSQLGTGIRISRGNQPQHF. In DNA form, the CDR3 reads TGCGCCAGCAGTCAATTAGGGACAGGGATACGAATTTCTCGGGGCAATCAGCCCCAGCATTTT.

The V and J genes are TRBV5-1 and TRBJ2-3, with a weak D call TRBD1 (5 bases). The V gene's germline CDR1 is SGHRS and CDR2 YFSETQ. This CDR3 has 15 amino acids. V was cut by 0 bases and J by 3 bases, with 11 bases left in between. The CDR3 DNA sequence: TGCGCCAGCAGCTTGGTGCAGGGTAGTACAGATACGCAGTATTTT. Its translation is CASSLVQGSTDTQYF.

This chain joins TRBV29-1 and TRBJ2-7; D might be TRBD2 (6 bases). The ends were cut back, 6 bases at V and 4 bases at J, with 16 bases in the middle. Germline V lookup: CDR1 SQVTM, CDR2 ANQGSEA. The CDR3 covers 13 residues. CDR3 residues: CSVSQGGGYEQYF. The CDR3, as DNA: TGCAGCGTGTCGCAGGGAGGTGGATACGAGCAGTACTTC.

This clone was observed a single time. This sequence joins TRBV11-2 and TRBJ1-3, with no clear D. This CDR3 is 12 amino acids long. Germline values: CDR1 SGHAT, CDR2 FQNNGV. V lost 0 bases to trimming and J lost 4 bases, with 1 base between them. CDR3 residues: CASSLEGNTIYF. DNA of the CDR3: TGTGCCAGCAGCTTAGAAGGAAACACCATATATTTT.

This rearrangement joins TRBV29-1 to TRBJ1-1; 9 bases map to TRBD1. Germline V gives CDR1 SQVTM, CDR2 ANQGSEA. This CDR3 region has 13 residues. Trimming took 8 bases from V and 6 from J; bases not matched to a gene: 10. CDR3 in amino acids: CSSTTGGVAEAFF. The CDR3 DNA reads TGCAGCTCCACGACAGGGGGGGTCGCTGAAGCTTTCTTT.